Detailed here is one T cell receptor (beta chain). Each participant's cohort was designated according to participant-reported clinical history. The sample originates from a study of blood T cell repertoires in COVID-19. Study at large: Acute and convalescent COVID-19 samples came from the United States, Italy and Spain.

This table comes from immunoSEQ multiplex PCR, and its TCRdb copy is limited to in-frame clones, with some not included. The sample lists a few hundred thousand clones; about nine tenths were seen once. V dropped 4 bases and J dropped 2 bases, with 9 bases sitting between them. Germline CDR1 and CDR2: SQVTM and ANQGSEA. This CDR3 comprises 12 residues. Sequences were obtained from PBMCs or T cells enriched from blood (not recorded which). This TCR came from a woman in her twenties or thirties who had been exposed to COVID-19. This rearrangement joins TRBV29-1 to TRBJ2-7; D is unresolved. The CDR3 nucleotides read TGCAGCGTTGGCTCTACCGCCTACGAGCAGTACTTC. This gives the protein CSVGSTAYEQYF.